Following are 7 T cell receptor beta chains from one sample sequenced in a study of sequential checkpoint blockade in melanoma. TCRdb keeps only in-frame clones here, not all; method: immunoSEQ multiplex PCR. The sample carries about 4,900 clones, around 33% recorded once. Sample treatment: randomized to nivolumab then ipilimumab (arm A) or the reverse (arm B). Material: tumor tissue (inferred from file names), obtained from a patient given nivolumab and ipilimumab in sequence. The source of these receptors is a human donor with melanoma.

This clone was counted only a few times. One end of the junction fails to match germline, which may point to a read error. The CDR3 spells CASSDSGQGAHNEQFF. The CDR3 bases are TGTGCCAGCAGTGACTCAGGACAGGGGGCCCACAATGAGCAGTTCTTC. The chain is built from TRBV6-8 and TRBJ2-1; TRBD1 agrees at 11 bases. Per the germline V gene, CDR1 is MNHGY and CDR2 is SAAAGT. CDR3 length equals 16 residues.

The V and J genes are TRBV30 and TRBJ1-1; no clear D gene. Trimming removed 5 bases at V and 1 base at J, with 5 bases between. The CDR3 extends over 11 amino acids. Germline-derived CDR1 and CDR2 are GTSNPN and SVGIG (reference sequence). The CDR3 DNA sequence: TGTGCCTGGGCAGGGAACACTGAAGCTTTCTTT. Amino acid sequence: CAWAGNTEAFF.

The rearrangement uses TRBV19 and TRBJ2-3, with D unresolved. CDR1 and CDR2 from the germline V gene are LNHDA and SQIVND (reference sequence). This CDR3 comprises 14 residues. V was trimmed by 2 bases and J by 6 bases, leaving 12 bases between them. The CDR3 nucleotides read TGTGCCAGTAGTATAACCCTAGAATGGGATACGCAGTATTTT. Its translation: CASSITLEWDTQYF.

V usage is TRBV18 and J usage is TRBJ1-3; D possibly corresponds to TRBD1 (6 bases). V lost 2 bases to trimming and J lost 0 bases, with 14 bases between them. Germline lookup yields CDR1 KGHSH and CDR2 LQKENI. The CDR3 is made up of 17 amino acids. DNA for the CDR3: TGTGCCAGCTCACCAGAAGGGGGGTCTAGCTCTGGAAACACCATATATTTT. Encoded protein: CASSPEGGSSSGNTIYF.

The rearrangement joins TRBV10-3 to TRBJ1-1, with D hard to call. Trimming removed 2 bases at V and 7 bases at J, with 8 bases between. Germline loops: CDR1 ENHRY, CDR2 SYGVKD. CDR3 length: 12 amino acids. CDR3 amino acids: CAISEGSLEAFF. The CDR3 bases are TGTGCCATCAGTGAGGGCAGCCTTGAAGCTTTCTTT.

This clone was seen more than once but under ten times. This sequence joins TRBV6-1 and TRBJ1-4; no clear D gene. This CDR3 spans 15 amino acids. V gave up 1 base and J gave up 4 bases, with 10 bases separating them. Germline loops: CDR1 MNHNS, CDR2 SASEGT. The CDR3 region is CASSEESGYNEKLFF. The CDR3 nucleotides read TGTGCCAGCAGTGAAGAGTCCGGTTATAATGAAAAACTGTTTTTT.

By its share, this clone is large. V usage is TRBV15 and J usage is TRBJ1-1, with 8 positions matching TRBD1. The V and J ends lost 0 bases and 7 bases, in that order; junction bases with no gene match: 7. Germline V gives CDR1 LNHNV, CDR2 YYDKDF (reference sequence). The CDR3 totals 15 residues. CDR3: CATSREPGQGNEAFF. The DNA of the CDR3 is TGTGCCACCAGCAGAGAACCTGGACAGGGCAATGAAGCTTTCTTT.